The clone carrying this T cell receptor beta chain was observed a few times. As yet, its antigen is unknown. This sample is drawn from a study of molecular identifiers for immune sequencing clone quantification. Findings of the study overall: In naive cells, under 1% of molecules belonged to clones above 20 RNA copies, against over 98% in effector cells.

Trimming pared 1 base from V and 2 bases from J, leaving 20 bases between. The CDR3 has 18 residues. Making the bulk TCR libraries relied on previously described methods and listed TCR primers. TCRdb called the PCR reads again in MiXCR, with one record for every CDR3 protein. The repertoire has fewer than 350,000 distinct CDR3 sequences, under 25% of them found once; the top ten carry around 0.74%. Every naive CD8 library was made from between about 18,000 and 1,100,000 sorted cells with 10%, 30% or 50% RNA. This receptor was obtained from a human donor in good health. Some libraries in this study had Jurkat cell RNA spiked in. The specimen sequenced was naive CD8+ T cells from blood, with Jurkat cell RNA spiked in. The subset denotes: FACS-sorted CD8+CD4-CCR7+CD45RA+ naive T cells. The chain has TRBV12-3 or TRBV12-4 and TRBJ2-5; the D gene is possibly TRBD2 (6 bases). The CDR3 is CASSLGVVGVGGQETQYF. The CDR3 nucleotides read TGTGCCAGCAGTTTAGGTGTAGTAGGCGTGGGGGGACAAGAGACCCAGTACTTC.